The source of this TCR beta chain is a study of T cell responses to AZD1222 COVID-19 vaccine. The repertoire was sequenced with immunoSEQ multiplex PCR; TCRdb's copy has only in-frame clones and lacks some. Of 80,000 to 100,000 clones in the sample, around 92% were seen once. CDR1 and CDR2 (germline): LNHDA, SQIVND (reference sequence). The CDR3 is 14 amino acids. Trimming pared 3 bases from V and 4 bases from J, leaving 13 bases between. The J gene is TRBJ2-7, the V gene TRBV19; D is uncertain. The input for sequencing was peripheral blood, taken on day 0 of MenACWY control vaccination. The TCR was taken from an adult in good health. The chain's CDR3 is CASSIGQPPYEQYF. DNA for the CDR3: TGTGCCAGTAGTATTGGGCAGCCCCCTTACGAGCAGTACTTC. Looking up the rest from reference TRBV19 and TRBJ2-7 gives the full variable domain: DGGITQSPKYLFRKEGQNVTLSCEQNLNHDAMYWYRQDPGQGLRLIYYSQIVNDFQKGDIAEGYSVSREKKESFPLTVTSAQKNPTAFYLCASSIGQPPYEQYFGPGTRLTVT.